This T cell receptor beta chain was sequenced during a study of T-cell memory formation after mild COVID-19. From the 5' RACE reads, TCRdb called clonotypes with MiXCR, one entry per CDR3 protein. The sample has under 200,000 distinct CDR3 sequences; 10% to 15% are singletons. The CDR3 has 13 amino acids. The trim removed 4 bases at V and 5 bases at J, leaving 3 bases unmatched. Germline CDR1 and CDR2: DFQATT and SNEGSKA (reference sequence). The chain has TRBV20-1 and TRBJ2-5; TRBD1 matches 11 bases. The receptor was derived from a man between 18 and 29 years old who had mild COVID-19 (a few samples of this study predate the infection). Cell type and time point are not known. Sequenced sample: PBMCs or a T cell subset sorted from them (not recorded which). The CDR3 spells CSATDRGPETQYF. The CDR3 DNA is TGCAGTGCTACGGACAGGGGGCCGGAGACCCAGTACTTC.